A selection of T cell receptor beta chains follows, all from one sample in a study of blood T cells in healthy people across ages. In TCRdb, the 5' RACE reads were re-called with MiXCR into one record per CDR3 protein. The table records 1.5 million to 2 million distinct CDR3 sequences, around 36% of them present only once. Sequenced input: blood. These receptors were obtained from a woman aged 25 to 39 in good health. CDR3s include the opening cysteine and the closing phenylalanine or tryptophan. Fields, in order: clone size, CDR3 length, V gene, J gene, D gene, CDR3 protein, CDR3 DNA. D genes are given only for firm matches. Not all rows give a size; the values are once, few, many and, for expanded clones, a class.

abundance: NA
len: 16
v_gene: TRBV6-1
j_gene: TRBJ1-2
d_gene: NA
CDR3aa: CASSDPWPGGNYGYTF
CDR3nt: TGTGCCAGCAGTGACCCCTGGCCTGGGGGGAACTATGGCTACACCTTC

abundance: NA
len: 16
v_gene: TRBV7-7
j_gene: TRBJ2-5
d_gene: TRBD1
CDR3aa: CASSSEGQGNWETQYF
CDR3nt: TGTGCCAGCAGCTCAGAAGGACAGGGTAACTGGGAGACCCAGTACTTC

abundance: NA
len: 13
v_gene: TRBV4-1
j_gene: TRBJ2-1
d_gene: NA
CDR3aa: CASSQHHREFPFF
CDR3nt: TGCGCCAGCAGCCAACATCATCGGGAGTTCCCGTTCTTC

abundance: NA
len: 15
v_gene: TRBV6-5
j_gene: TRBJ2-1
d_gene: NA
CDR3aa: CASSYQGRGYNEQFF
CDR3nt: TGTGCCAGCAGTTATCAGGGCCGGGGGTACAATGAGCAGTTCTTC

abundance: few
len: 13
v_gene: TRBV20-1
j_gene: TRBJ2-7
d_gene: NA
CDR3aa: CSASGGNSYEQYF
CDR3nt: TGCAGTGCCTCAGGGGGGAACTCCTACGAGCAGTACTTC

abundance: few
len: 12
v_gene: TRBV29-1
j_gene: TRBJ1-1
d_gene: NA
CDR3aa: CSVDNGNTEAFF
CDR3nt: TGCAGCGTTGATAACGGGAACACTGAAGCTTTCTTT

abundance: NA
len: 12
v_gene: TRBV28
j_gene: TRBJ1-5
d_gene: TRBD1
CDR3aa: CASKQGGQPQHF
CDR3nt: TGTGCCAGCAAGCAGGGGGGTCAGCCCCAGCATTTT

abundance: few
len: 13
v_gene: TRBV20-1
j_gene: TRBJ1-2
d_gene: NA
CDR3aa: CSARDQAGLGYTF
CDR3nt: TGCAGTGCTAGAGATCAGGCAGGGCTCGGCTACACCTTC

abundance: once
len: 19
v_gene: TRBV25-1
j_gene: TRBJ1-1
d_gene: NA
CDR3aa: CASSSPPGKGGGKNTEAFF
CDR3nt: TGTGCCAGCAGCTCCCCCCCGGGAAAAGGTGGGGGCAAGAACACTGAAGCTTTCTTT

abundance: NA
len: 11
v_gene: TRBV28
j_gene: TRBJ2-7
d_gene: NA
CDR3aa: CASDMGGEQYF
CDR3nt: TGTGCCAGTGACATGGGGGGCGAGCAGTACTTC

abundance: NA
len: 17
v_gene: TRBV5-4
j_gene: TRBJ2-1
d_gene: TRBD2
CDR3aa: CASSLGTGRVAYNEQFF
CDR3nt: TGTGCCAGCAGCTTGGGTACGGGGAGGGTAGCCTACAATGAGCAGTTCTTC

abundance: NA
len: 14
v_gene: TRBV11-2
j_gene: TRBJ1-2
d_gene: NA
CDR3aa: CASSSIRGVYGYTF
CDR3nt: TGTGCCAGCAGTTCAATTAGGGGGGTCTATGGCTACACCTTC

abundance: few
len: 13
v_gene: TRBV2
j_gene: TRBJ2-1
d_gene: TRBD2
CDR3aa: CASSEGLAGEQFF
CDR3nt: TGTGCCAGCAGTGAAGGACTAGCGGGTGAGCAGTTCTTC

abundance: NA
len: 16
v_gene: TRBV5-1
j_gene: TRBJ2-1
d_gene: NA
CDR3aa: CASSLVGAGALDEQFF
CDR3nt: TGCGCCAGCAGCTTGGTCGGGGCTGGGGCCCTTGATGAGCAGTTCTTC

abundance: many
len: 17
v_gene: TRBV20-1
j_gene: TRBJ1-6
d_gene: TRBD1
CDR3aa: CSARVGTGGNGNSPLHF
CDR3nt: TGCAGTGCTAGAGTCGGGACAGGGGGAAATGGTAATTCACCCCTCCACTTT

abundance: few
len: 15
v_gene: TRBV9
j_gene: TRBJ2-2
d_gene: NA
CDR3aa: CASSTPSGNTGELFF
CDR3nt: TGTGCCAGCAGCACCCCCAGCGGGAACACCGGGGAGCTGTTTTTT

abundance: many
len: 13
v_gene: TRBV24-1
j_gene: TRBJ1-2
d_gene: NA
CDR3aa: CATSDFYGDGYTF
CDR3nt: TGTGCCACCAGTGATTTCTACGGTGATGGCTACACCTTC

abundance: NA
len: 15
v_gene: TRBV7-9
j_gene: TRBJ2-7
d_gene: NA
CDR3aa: CASSGTSNRLYEQYF
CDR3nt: TGTGCCAGCAGCGGGACATCTAATAGACTTTACGAGCAGTACTTC

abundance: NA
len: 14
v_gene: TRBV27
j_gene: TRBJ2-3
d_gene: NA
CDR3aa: CASSFNGVTDTQYF
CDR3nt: TGTGCCAGCAGTTTCAACGGGGTCACAGATACGCAGTATTTT

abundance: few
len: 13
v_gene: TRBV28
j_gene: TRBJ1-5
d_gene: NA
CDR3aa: CASSLGGRGPQHF
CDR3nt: TGTGCCAGCAGTTTGGGGGGGCGAGGGCCCCAGCATTTT

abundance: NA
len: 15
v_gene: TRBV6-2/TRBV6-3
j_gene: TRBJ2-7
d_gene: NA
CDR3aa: CASSRQWKGDGEQYF
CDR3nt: TGTGCCAGCAGTCGACAGTGGAAGGGGGACGGCGAGCAGTACTTC

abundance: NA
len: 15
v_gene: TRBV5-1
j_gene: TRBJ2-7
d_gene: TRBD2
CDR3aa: CASSFGGLVGYEQYF
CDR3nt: TGCGCCAGCAGCTTTGGTGGACTAGTAGGTTACGAGCAGTACTTC

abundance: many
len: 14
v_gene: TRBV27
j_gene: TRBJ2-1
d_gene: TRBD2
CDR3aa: CASTTGTSNNEQFF
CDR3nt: TGTGCCAGCACCACCGGGACTAGCAACAATGAGCAGTTCTTC

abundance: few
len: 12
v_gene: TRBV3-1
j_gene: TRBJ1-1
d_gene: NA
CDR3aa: CASSHNPLKAFF
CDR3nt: TGTGCCAGCAGCCACAATCCGTTGAAAGCTTTCTTT

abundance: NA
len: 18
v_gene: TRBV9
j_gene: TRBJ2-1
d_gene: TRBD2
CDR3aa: CASSASREGLSPYNEQFF
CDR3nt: TGTGCCAGCAGCGCAAGTCGGGAGGGCCTCAGCCCATACAATGAGCAGTTCTTC

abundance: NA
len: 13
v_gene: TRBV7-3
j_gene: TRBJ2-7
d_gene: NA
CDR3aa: CASSLTRTYEQYF
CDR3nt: TGTGCCAGCAGCTTAACCCGAACCTACGAGCAGTACTTC

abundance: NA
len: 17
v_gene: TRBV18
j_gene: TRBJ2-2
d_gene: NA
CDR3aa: CASSPLLGQANTGELFF
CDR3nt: TGTGCCAGCTCACCTTTACTGGGACAAGCGAACACCGGGGAGCTGTTTTTT

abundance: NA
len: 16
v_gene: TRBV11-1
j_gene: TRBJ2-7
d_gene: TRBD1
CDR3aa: CASSLQGGQGPYEQYF
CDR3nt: TGTGCCAGCAGCCTACAAGGGGGACAGGGCCCCTACGAGCAGTACTTC

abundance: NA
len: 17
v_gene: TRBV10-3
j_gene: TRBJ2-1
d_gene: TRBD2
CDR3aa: CAISESSSGRASNEQFF
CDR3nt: TGTGCCATCAGTGAGTCGTCTAGCGGGAGGGCCAGCAATGAGCAGTTCTTC

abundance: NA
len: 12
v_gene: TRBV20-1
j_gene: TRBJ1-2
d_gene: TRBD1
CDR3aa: CSAIDRGEGYTF
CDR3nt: TGCAGTGCTATCGACAGGGGGGAAGGCTACACCTTC

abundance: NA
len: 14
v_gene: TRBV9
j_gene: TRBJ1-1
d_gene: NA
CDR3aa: CAGSKWGENTEAFF
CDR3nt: TGTGCCGGCAGCAAGTGGGGGGAGAACACTGAAGCTTTCTTT

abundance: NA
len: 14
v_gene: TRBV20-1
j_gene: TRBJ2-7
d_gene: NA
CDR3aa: CSAPPWGSSYEQYF
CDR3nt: TGCAGTGCCCCCCCTTGGGGTAGCTCCTACGAGCAGTACTTC

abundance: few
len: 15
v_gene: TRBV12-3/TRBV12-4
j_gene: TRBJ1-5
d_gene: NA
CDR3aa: CASTSRTLGNQPQHF
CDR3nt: TGTGCCAGCACTTCTAGGACATTGGGCAATCAGCCCCAGCATTTT